One T cell receptor (beta chain) is described in this entry. Antigen unknown. This record belongs to a study of OX40 agonist ivuxolimab in advanced cancers. Overall study: All patients had ivuxolimab intravenously every 2 weeks at 0.01 to 10 mg/kg. A mean age of approximately 58 years, range about 20 to 85, was recorded, and over 65% were male.

Regarding the study as a whole: Clonal expansion by week 6 occurred in CD4+ and CD8+ blood T cells (at 0.1 to 3.0 mg/kg).

Some clones are missing from TCRdb's copy, which holds only in-frame ones; the method was immunoSEQ multiplex PCR. The sample includes fewer than 65,000 clones, 86% of them seen just once. After removal of 6 bases from V and 4 bases from J, the junction contained 8 bases not matched to a gene. Germline CDR1 and CDR2: MNHNS and SASEGT. There are 14 residues in the CDR3. A history of autoimmune disease or systemic immunosuppression excluded patients. This receptor was identified in an adult with an advanced solid tumor such as melanoma, head and neck, liver or kidney cancer. The material sequenced was CD4+ or CD8+ T cells sorted from blood, taken in a trial of the OX40 agonist ivuxolimab. The J gene is TRBJ1-1, the V gene TRBV6-1, with TRBD1 matching over 7 bases. CDR3 DNA sequence: TGTGCCAGCAGGGAGGGGGCCGACCGCACTGAAGCTTTCTTT. Protein: CASREGADRTEAFF.